This note documents a single T cell receptor beta chain sequence. Via MiXCR, TCRdb re-called the PCR reads, giving one row per CDR3 protein. There are around 12,000 distinct CDR3 sequences in the sample; about half occur only once, and about 15% lies in the top ten. This entry is derived from a study of tumor-infiltrating lymphocytes in oesophageal squamous cell carcinoma. Per the germline V gene, CDR1 is SGHVS and CDR2 is FNYEAQ. The CDR3 contains 12 residues. The chain employs TRBV7-6 and TRBJ2-1; D gene uncertain. The last part of the DNA fits TRBJ2-5 better; the J call may be wrong. The sequence was collected from a male donor with esophageal squamous cell carcinoma. Specimen: normal esophageal tissue next to the tumor. The CDR3 bases are TGTGCCAGCAGCTTAGCCCAAGAGACCCAGTACTTC. It yields the protein CASSLAQETQYF.